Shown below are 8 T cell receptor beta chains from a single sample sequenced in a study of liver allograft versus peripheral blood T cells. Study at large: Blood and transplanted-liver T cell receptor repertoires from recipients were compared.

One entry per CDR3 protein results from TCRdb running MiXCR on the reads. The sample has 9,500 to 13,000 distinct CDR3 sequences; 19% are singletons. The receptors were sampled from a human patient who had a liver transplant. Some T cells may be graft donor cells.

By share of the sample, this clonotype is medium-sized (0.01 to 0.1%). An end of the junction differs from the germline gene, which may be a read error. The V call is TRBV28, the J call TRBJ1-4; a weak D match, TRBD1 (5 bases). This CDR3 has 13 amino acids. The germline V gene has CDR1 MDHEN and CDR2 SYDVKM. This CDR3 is CASSPSPQGRTVF. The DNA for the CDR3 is TGTGCCAGCAGTCCCAGCCCCCAGGGTAGGACTGTTTTT.

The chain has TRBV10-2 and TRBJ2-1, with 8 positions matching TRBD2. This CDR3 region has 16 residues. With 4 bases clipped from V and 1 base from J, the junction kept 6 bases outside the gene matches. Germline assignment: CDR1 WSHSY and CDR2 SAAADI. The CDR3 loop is CASSGAGDLSYNEQFF. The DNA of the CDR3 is TGCGCCAGCAGTGGAGCGGGAGACCTTTCCTACAATGAGCAGTTCTTC.

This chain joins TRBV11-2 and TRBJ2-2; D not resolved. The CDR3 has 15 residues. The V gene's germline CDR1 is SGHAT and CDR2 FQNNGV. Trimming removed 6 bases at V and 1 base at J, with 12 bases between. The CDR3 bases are TGTGCCAGCAGAGAGGACGGATTGAACACCGGGGAGCTGTTTTTT. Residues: CASREDGLNTGELFF.

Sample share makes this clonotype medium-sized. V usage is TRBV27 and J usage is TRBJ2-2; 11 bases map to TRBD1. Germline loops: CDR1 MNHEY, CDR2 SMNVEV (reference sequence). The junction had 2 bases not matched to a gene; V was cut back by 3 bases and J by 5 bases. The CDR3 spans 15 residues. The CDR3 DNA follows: TGTGCCAGCAGTTTCGGGACAGGGGGTACCGGGGAGCTGTTTTTT. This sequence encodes CASSFGTGGTGELFF.

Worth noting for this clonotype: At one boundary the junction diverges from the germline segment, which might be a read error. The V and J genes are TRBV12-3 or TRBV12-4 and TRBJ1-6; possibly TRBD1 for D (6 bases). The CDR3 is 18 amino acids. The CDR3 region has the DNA TGTGCCAGCAGTTTAGCCCTTGTCCGGGACATAGGGGGATCACCCCTCTACTTT. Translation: CASSLALVRDIGGSPLYF.

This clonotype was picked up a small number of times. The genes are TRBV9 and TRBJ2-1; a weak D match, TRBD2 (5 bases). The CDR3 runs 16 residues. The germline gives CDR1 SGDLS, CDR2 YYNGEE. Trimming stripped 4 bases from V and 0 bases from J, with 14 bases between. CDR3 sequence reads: CASSPSLGSSYNEQFF. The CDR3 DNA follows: TGTGCCAGCAGCCCTAGCCTAGGGTCCTCCTACAATGAGCAGTTCTTC.

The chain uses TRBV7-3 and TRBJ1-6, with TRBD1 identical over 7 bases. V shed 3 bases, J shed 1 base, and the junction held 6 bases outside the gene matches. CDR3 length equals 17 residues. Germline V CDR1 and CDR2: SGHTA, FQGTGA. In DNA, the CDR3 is TGTGCCAGCAGCTTCGGGGAGGGGGCGTCCTATAATTCACCCCTCCACTTT. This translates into CASSFGEGASYNSPLHF.

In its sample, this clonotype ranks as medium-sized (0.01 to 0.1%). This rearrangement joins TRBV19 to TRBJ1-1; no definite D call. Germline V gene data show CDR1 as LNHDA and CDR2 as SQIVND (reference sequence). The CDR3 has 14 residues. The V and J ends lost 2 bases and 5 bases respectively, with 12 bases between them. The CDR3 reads CASSITLTGTEAFF. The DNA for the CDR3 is TGTGCCAGTAGTATAACCCTCACGGGGACTGAAGCTTTCTTT.